This TCR beta chain was obtained from a study of early T cells in non-severe SARS-CoV-2 infection. The CDR3 is 13 residues long. The germline V gene encodes CDR1 MGHRA and CDR2 YSYEKL. Tagging with unique molecular identifiers was applied to individual cDNA molecules. MiXCR was run by TCRdb on the 5' RACE reads, yielding one entry per CDR3 protein. The sample has over 50,000 distinct CDR3 sequences, around 9.9% seen once; the top ten hold 1.2%. Study-level findings and limits: VDJdb-based annotation leaned toward anti-spike CD8 responses and missed private and CD4 specificities.

This clonotype was seen many times. Its target is unknown. The junction does not match germline at one end; this may be a read error. This clonotype was obtained from an adult who was a healthcare worker with PCR-confirmed SARS-CoV-2 infection or an uninfected control (not recorded which). The chain recombines TRBV4-1 with TRBJ1-5; 8 bases map to TRBD1. The sample taken for sequencing was whole blood. Here the CDR3 reads CASSQDRDQPQHF. Written as DNA, the CDR3 is TGTGCCAGCAGCCAGGACAGGGATCAGCCCCAGCATTTT.